A single sample gave rise to the 21 T cell receptor beta chains below, sequenced in a study of Ad26.COV2.S vaccination and SARS-CoV-2 variants. Treatment indicated: roughly 18 received Ad26.COV2.S at low or high dose, single or two shots; roughly five received placebo; per-sample allocation not given. Sampling was done on day 63 after the first vaccine or placebo injection. Produced via immunoSEQ multiplex PCR; TCRdb's table is partial and in-frame only. The sample has about 460,000 clones; 89% are singletons. The sample here was peripheral blood, taken in a trial of Ad26.COV2.S vaccine versus placebo. The origin of the receptors is a person between 18 and 60 years old who received the Ad26.COV2.S COVID-19 vaccine or a placebo.

This chain connects TRBV18 to TRBJ2-7, with 8 bases lining up with TRBD1. The CDR3 has 15 residues. Germline V gene sequence: CDR1 KGHSH, CDR2 LQKENI. J lost 2 bases, V lost 3 bases, and 6 bases had no gene match. The CDR3 loop reads CASSPNDRGAYEQYF. The CDR3 DNA sequence: TGTGCCAGCTCACCTAATGACAGGGGAGCCTACGAGCAGTACTTC.

This rearrangement joins TRBV7-3 to TRBJ1-5, with TRBD1 matching 9 bases. The trim removed 4 bases at V and 3 bases at J, leaving 7 bases unmatched. Per the germline V gene, CDR1 is SGHTA and CDR2 is FQGTGA. CDR3 length: 16 residues. The CDR3 sequence is CASSSKGQGTNQPQHF. Here the CDR3 DNA reads TGTGCCAGCAGCTCAAAGGGACAGGGAACCAATCAGCCCCAGCATTTT.

This clone was counted between two and nine times. The chain recombines TRBV7-9 with TRBJ1-3, with D perhaps TRBD1 (6 bases). CDR1 and CDR2 (germline): SEHNR, FQNEAQ (reference sequence). V gave up 0 bases and J gave up 0 bases, with 15 bases separating them. The CDR3 extends over 18 amino acids. The CDR3 region is CASSLALGQLYSGNTIYF. CDR3 nucleotide sequence: TGTGCCAGCAGCTTAGCTCTCGGACAGTTATACTCTGGAAACACCATATATTTT.

The genes are TRBV6-5 and TRBJ1-2; TRBD1 aligns across 7 bases. This CDR3 region has 13 residues. The germline V gene encodes CDR1 MNHEY and CDR2 SVGAGI. After removal of 4 bases from V and 8 bases from J, the junction contained 7 bases not matched to a gene. CDR3 residues: CASSSSGTVGYTF. The CDR3 nucleotides are TGTGCCAGCAGTTCATCCGGGACAGTAGGCTACACCTTC.

The chain carries TRBV19 and TRBJ2-7; no firm D call. CDR3 length: 13 amino acids. The ends were cut back, 6 bases at V and 3 bases at J, with 12 bases in the middle. CDR1 is LNHDA and CDR2 is SQIVND in the germline V gene (reference sequence). The CDR3 spells CASSPGRHYEQYF. CDR3 in DNA: TGTGCCAGTAGCCCAGGCAGGCACTACGAGCAGTACTTC.

This clone was detected only once. The chain recombines TRBV5-5 with TRBJ2-7; tentatively, D is TRBD1 or TRBD2 (5 bases each). This CDR3 is built from 18 residues. Trimming took 3 bases from V and 0 from J, leaving 22 bases between them. Germline V CDR1 and CDR2: SGHKS, YYEKEE (reference sequence). The CDR3 is CASSWGGRGPRSSYEQYF. The CDR3 DNA reads TGTGCCAGCAGCTGGGGCGGGCGCGGGCCTCGGAGCTCCTACGAGCAGTACTTC.

V is TRBV28 and J is TRBJ1-4; no firm D call. Trimming took 3 bases from V and 6 from J, leaving 5 bases between them. The CDR3 sequence is 12 residues long. CDR1 and CDR2 (germline): MDHEN, SYDVKM. The CDR3 DNA sequence: TGTGCCAGCAGTTTTGTAGATGAAAAACTGTTTTTT. This gives the protein CASSFVDEKLFF.

The chain couples TRBV19 to TRBJ1-4; D unresolved. CDR1 and CDR2 (germline): LNHDA, SQIVND (reference sequence). V was clipped by 7 bases and J by 3 bases, with 18 bases between them. This CDR3 is built from 16 residues. In nucleotides, the CDR3 is TGTGCCAGTACCCCCCAGTCGGGTTCGGCTAATGAAAAACTGTTTTTT. As protein: CASTPQSGSANEKLFF.

This chain uses TRBV3-1 (or the pseudogene TRBV3-2) with TRBJ2-5; 7 bases fit TRBD1. The V gene's germline CDR1 is LGHDT and CDR2 YNNKEL (reference sequence). Trimming removed 1 base from V and 2 bases from J; junction bases left unmatched: 7. This CDR3 has 16 residues. For the CDR3, the DNA is TGTGCCAGCAGCCAAGCACCGGGACAGAGGCAAGAGACCCAGTACTTC. This gives the protein CASSQAPGQRQETQYF.

The chain links TRBV3-1 (or the pseudogene TRBV3-2) to TRBJ2-1; weak D call: TRBD1 (5 bases). The CDR3 contains 16 residues. Trimming shortened V by 2 bases and J by 2 bases, and 13 bases separated the two germline ends. Germline V gene sequence: CDR1 LGHDT, CDR2 YNNKEL (reference sequence). The CDR3 region has the DNA TGTGCCAGCAGCCAACGTAGGGGAATGGCCTACAATGAGCAGTTCTTC. Amino acids: CASSQRRGMAYNEQFF.

J is TRBJ2-7 and V is TRBV27; D gene unclear. CDR3 length: 14 amino acids. The V end lost 1 base, the J end lost 0 bases, and 7 bases lay between the germline ends. Per germline, CDR1 MNHEY and CDR2 SMNVEV (reference sequence). The CDR3 spells CASSLWPGSYEQYF. The CDR3 DNA reads as TGTGCCAGCAGTTTATGGCCGGGCTCCTACGAGCAGTACTTC.

This chain connects TRBV18 to TRBJ1-5; D is possibly TRBD1 (5 bases). The ends were cut back, 5 bases at V and 1 base at J, with 9 bases in the middle. The germline V gene has CDR1 KGHSH and CDR2 LQKENI. The CDR3 consists of 14 residues. The CDR3 sequence is CASSTGTSNQPQHF. CDR3 sequence (DNA): TGTGCCAGCTCAACCGGGACCAGCAATCAGCCCCAGCATTTT. Full variable domain (rest looked up from reference TRBV18 and TRBJ1-5): NAGVMQNPRHLVRRRGQEARLRCSPMKGHSHVYWYRQLPEEGLKFMVYLQKENIIDESGMPKERFSAEFPKEGPSILRIQQVVRGDSAAYFCASSTGTSNQPQHFGDGTRLSIL.

The chain joins TRBV11-2 to TRBJ2-2, with unresolved D. The CDR3 length is 14 residues. V was clipped by 4 bases and J by 0 bases, with 6 bases between them. Per germline, CDR1 SGHAT and CDR2 FQNNGV. The CDR3 sequence is CASSSLANTGELFF. CDR3 DNA sequence: TGTGCCAGCAGCTCCTTAGCGAACACCGGGGAGCTGTTTTTT. Drawing the rest from reference TRBV11-2 and TRBJ2-2, the complete variable domain is EAGVAQSPRYKIIEKRQSVAFWCNPISGHATLYWYQQILGQGPKLLIQFQNNGVVDDSQLPKDRFSAERLKGVDSTLKIQPAKLEDSAVYLCASSSLANTGELFFGEGSRLTVL.

This chain connects TRBV7-8 to TRBJ1-4; 8 nucleotides match TRBD1. V shed 5 bases and J 11 bases; nucleotides not matched to a gene: 13. The CDR3 length is 15 residues. CDR1 is SGHVS, CDR2 FQNEAQ, per germline. This CDR3 is CASSLVGQGARKLFF. The CDR3, as DNA: TGTGCCAGCAGCCTGGTCGGTCAGGGGGCTCGGAAACTGTTTTTT.

The chain couples TRBV4-1 to TRBJ2-5, with 9 positions matching TRBD1. This CDR3 is built from 16 residues. From germline, CDR1 is MGHRA and CDR2 YSYEKL. Trimming removed 1 base from V and 2 bases from J; junction bases left unmatched: 5. Here the CDR3 reads CASSQARTGEQETQYF. The CDR3 DNA is TGCGCCAGCAGCCAAGCAAGGACAGGGGAACAAGAGACCCAGTACTTC.

CDR3 region: CASSAWDRSSYNEQFF. The DNA of the CDR3 is TGTGCCAGCAGCGCCTGGGACAGGAGCTCCTACAATGAGCAGTTCTTC. The V gene is TRBV7-9, the J gene TRBJ2-1; 8 bases match TRBD1. Germline assignment: CDR1 SEHNR and CDR2 FQNEAQ (reference sequence). J was trimmed by 0 bases and V by 5 bases; bases with no gene match: 6. The CDR3 runs to 16 residues.

A few counts support this clone. The gene calls are TRBV19 and TRBJ1-5, with D possibly being TRBD1 (6 bases). Between the trimmed V and J ends, which lost 6 bases and 0 bases, there was a span of 12 bases. From germline, CDR1 is LNHDA and CDR2 SQIVND (reference sequence). The CDR3 is 15 residues long. CDR3 sequence (DNA): TGTGCCAGTAGCCTAGGACAGACTAGCAATCAGCCCCAGCATTTT. This gives the protein CASSLGQTSNQPQHF. Full variable domain (outside the CDR3, taken from reference TRBV19 and TRBJ1-5): DGGITQSPKYLFRKEGQNVTLSCEQNLNHDAMYWYRQDPGQGLRLIYYSQIVNDFQKGDIAEGYSVSREKKESFPLTVTSAQKNPTAFYLCASSLGQTSNQPQHFGDGTRLSIL.

V is TRBV7-2 and J is TRBJ1-5; D gene ambiguous. Germline V lookup: CDR1 SGHTA, CDR2 FQGNSA. The CDR3 totals 13 residues. Trimming cost V 1 base and J 6 bases, with 7 bases left between them. CDR3 loop: CASSLGWGQPQHF. As DNA, the CDR3 is TGTGCCAGCAGCTTAGGGTGGGGTCAGCCCCAGCATTTT.

V usage is TRBV4-2 and J usage is TRBJ1-2; 9 bases align to TRBD1. Germline V CDR1 and CDR2: LGHNA, YNFKEQ. After removal of 5 bases from V and 7 bases from J, the junction contained 14 bases not matched to a gene. The CDR3 totals 16 residues. CDR3 in amino acids: CASSGAPGQGHLGYTF. The CDR3, as DNA: TGTGCCAGCAGCGGTGCTCCGGGACAGGGCCATCTTGGCTACACCTTC.

The rearrangement uses TRBV5-1 and TRBJ1-1, with D tentatively TRBD1 (6 bases). Between the trimmed V and J ends, which lost 0 bases and 4 bases, there was a span of 13 bases. This CDR3 comprises 15 residues. Germline assignment: CDR1 SGHRS and CDR2 YFSETQ. The CDR3 protein is CASSLADSMITEAFF. For the CDR3, the DNA is TGCGCCAGCAGCTTGGCGGACAGTATGATCACTGAAGCTTTCTTT.

The chain combines TRBV23-1 with TRBJ1-1; D uncertain. TRBV23-1 qualifies as an ORF whose function is uncertain. Trimming left V 0 bases short and J 3 bases short, with 2 bases between. The CDR3 consists of 12 residues. Here the CDR3 reads CASSQSDTEAFF. CDR3 DNA sequence: TGCGCCAGCAGTCAATCAGACACTGAAGCTTTCTTT.